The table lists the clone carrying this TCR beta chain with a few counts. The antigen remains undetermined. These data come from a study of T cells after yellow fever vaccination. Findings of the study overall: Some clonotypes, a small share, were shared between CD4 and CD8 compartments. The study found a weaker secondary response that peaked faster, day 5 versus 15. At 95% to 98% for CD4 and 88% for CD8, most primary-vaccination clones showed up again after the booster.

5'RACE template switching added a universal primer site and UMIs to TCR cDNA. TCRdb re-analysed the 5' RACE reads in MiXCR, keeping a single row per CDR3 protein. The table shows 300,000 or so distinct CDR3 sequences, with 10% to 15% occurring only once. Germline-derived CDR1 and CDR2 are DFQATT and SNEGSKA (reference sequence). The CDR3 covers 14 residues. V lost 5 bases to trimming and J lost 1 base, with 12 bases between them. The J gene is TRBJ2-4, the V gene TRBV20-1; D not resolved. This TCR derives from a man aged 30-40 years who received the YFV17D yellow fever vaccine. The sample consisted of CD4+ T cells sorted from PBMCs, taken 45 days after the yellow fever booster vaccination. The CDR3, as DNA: TGCAGTGCTCAAGGGTTGCAGGCCAAAAACATTCAGTACTTC. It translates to CSAQGLQAKNIQYF.